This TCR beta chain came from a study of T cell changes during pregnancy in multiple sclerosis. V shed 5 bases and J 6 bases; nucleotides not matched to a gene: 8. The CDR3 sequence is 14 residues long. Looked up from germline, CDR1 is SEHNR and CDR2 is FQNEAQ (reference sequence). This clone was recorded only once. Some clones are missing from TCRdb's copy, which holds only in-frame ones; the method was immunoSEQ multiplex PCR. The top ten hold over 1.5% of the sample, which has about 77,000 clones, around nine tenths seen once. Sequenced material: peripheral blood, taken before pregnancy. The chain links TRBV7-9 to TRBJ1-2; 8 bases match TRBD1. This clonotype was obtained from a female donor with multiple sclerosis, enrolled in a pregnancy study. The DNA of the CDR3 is TGTGCCAGCAGCCTACAGGGGGTTCTTAATGGCTACACCTTC. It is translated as CASSLQGVLNGYTF.